This TCR beta chain is from a study of beta chain features in type 1 diabetes. The investigators reverse transcribed all of the isolated RNA, so they sequenced expressed TCRB transcripts. Assay: immunoSEQ multiplex PCR; the TCRdb copy retains only in-frame clones and omits some. The data contain just over 15,000 clones, roughly two fifths of them seen just once; the ten biggest clones take up over 0.45%. The receptor was isolated from a woman aged 40 to 50 in good health. The sample comprised stem cell memory CD4+ T cells from blood.

CDR3 sequence: CASSSGLAGAVQYF. The CDR3 coding sequence is TGTGCCAGCAGCTCGGGACTAGCGGGGGCCGTCCAGTACTTC. The chain carries TRBV7-2 and TRBJ2-5; 14 nucleotides line up with TRBD2. Trimming at V came to 4 bases and at J to 10 bases, leaving 5 bases not matched to a gene. Per the germline V gene, CDR1 is SGHTA and CDR2 is FQGNSA. This CDR3 has 14 amino acids.